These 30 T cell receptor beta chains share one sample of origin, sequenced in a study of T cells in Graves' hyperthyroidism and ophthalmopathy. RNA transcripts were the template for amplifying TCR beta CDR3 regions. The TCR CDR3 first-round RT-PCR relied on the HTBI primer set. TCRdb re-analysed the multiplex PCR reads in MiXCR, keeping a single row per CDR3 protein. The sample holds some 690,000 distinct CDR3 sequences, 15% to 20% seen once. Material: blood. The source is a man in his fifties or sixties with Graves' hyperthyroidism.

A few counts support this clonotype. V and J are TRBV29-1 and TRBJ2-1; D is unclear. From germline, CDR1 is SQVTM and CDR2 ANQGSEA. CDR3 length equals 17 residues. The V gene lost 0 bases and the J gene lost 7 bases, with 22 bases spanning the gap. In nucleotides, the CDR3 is TGCAGCGTTGAAGATAAAGGGATATTCAGTCTAACAAATGAGCAGTTCTTC. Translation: CSVEDKGIFSLTNEQFF.

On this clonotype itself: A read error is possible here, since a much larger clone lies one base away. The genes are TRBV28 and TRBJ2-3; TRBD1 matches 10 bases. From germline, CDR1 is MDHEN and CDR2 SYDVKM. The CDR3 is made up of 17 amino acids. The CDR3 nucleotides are TGTGCCAGCGGTTTGCCTACCGGACAGGGGGGAACAGATACGCAGTATTTT. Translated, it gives CASGLPTGQGGTDTQYF.

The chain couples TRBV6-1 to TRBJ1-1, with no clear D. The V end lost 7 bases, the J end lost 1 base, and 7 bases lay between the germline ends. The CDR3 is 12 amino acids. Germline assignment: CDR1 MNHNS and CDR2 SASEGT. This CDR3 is CASTRRNTEAFF. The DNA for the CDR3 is TGTGCCAGCACCAGGAGGAACACTGAAGCTTTCTTT.

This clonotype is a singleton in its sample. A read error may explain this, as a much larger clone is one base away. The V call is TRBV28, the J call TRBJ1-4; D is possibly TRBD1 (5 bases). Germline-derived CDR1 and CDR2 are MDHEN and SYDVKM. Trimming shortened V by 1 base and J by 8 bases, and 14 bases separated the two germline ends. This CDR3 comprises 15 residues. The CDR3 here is CASSLYQGMAEKLFF. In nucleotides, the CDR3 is TGTGCCAGCAGTTTATATCAGGGAATGGCAGAAAAACTGTTTTTT.

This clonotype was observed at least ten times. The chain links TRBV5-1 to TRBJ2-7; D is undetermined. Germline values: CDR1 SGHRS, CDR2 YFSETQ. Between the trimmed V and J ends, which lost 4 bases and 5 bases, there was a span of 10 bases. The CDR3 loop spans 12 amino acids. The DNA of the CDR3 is TGCGCCAGCAGCCAGCGAAGCAACGAGCAGTACTTC. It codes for CASSQRSNEQYF. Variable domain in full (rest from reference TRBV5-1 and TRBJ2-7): KAGVTQTPRYLIKTRGQQVTLSCSPISGHRSVSWYQQTPGQGLQFLFEYFSETQRNKGNFPGRFSGRQFSNSRSEMNVSTLELGDSALYLCASSQRSNEQYFGPGTRLTVT.

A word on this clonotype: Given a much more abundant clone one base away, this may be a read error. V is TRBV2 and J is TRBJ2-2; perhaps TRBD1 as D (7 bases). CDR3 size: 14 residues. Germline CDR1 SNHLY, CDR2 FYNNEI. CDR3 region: CASSYPGGSGGLFF. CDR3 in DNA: TGTGCCAGCAGTTACCCAGGGGGATCCGGGGGGCTGTTTTTT.

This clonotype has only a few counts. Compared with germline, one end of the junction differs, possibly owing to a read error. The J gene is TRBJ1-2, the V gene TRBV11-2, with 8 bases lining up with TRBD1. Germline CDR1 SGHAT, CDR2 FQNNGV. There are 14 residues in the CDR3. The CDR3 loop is CASRGQGLNYGYTF. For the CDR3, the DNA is TGTGCCAGCAGAGGACAGGGCCTTAACTATGGCTACACCTTT.

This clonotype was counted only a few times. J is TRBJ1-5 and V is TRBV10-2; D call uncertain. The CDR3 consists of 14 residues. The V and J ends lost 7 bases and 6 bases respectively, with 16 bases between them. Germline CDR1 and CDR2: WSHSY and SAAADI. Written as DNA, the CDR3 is TGCGCCAGCACCCCCAATGAGGTCGCTCAGCCCCAGCATTTT. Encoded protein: CASTPNEVAQPQHF.

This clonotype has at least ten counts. This CDR3 is CASNRGLLDEQYF. The CDR3 DNA is TGTGCCAGCAACAGGGGGCTTTTGGACGAGCAGTACTTC. This chain uses TRBV6-1 with TRBJ2-7; 9 bases line up with TRBD1. V was clipped by 7 bases and J by 5 bases; unmatched bases: 6. Germline lookup yields CDR1 MNHNS and CDR2 SASEGT. There are 13 residues in the CDR3.

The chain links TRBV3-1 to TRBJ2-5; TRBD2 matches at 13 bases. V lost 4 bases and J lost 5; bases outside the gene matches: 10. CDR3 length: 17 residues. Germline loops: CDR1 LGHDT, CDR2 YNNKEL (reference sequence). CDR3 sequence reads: CASSPGTSGTSWETQYF. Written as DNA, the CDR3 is TGTGCCAGCAGCCCCGGGACTAGCGGGACCTCTTGGGAGACCCAGTACTTC.

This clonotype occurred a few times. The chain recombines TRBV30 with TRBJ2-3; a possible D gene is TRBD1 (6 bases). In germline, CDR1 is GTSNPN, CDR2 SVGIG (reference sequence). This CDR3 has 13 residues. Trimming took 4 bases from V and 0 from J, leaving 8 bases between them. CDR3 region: CAWNRVSTDTQYF. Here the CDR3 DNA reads TGTGCCTGGAACAGGGTTAGCACAGATACGCAGTATTTT.

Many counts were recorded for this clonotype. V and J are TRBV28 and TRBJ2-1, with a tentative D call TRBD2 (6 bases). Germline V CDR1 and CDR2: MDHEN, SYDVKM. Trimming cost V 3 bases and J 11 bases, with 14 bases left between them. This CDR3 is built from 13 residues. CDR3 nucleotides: TGTGCCAGCAGTTTGACTAGTAGAAAACAGCAGTTCTTC. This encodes CASSLTSRKQQFF.

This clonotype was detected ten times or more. The CDR3 DNA follows: TGTGCCAGCAGCCGGATCGGTAAGCGGGAGGGAAGCCAAAACATTCAGTACTTC. It translates to CASSRIGKREGSQNIQYF. This chain uses TRBV3-1 with TRBJ2-4, with 10 bases identical to TRBD2. Germline V CDR1 and CDR2: LGHDT, YNNKEL (reference sequence). The CDR3 sequence is 18 residues long. The trim removed 4 bases at V and 5 bases at J, leaving 14 bases unmatched.

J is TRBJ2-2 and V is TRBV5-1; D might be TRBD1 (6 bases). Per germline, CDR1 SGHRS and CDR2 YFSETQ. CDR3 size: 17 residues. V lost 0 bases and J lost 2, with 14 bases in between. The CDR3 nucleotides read TGCGCCAGCAGCTTGGGTGGACAGACAGTAAACACCGGGGAGCTGTTTTTT. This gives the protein CASSLGGQTVNTGELFF.

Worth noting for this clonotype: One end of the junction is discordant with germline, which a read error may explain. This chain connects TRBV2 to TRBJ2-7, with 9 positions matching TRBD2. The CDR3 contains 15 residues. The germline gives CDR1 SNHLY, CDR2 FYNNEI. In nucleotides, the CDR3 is TGTGCCAGCAGAGTTCGACTAGCGGCTCCCTACGATCAGTACTTC. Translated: CASRVRLAAPYDQYF.

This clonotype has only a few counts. The CDR3 reads CASSLEDLPEQFF. The CDR3 nucleotides are TGTGCCAGCAGCTTAGAAGACTTACCTGAGCAGTTCTTC. This sequence joins TRBV11-2 and TRBJ2-1, with D hard to call. V lost 0 bases and J 9 bases, leaving 9 bases between the germline ends. This CDR3 has 13 residues. The germline gives CDR1 SGHAT, CDR2 FQNNGV. Drawing the rest from reference TRBV11-2 and TRBJ2-1, the complete variable domain is EAGVAQSPRYKIIEKRQSVAFWCNPISGHATLYWYQQILGQGPKLLIQFQNNGVVDDSQLPKDRFSAERLKGVDSTLKIQPAKLEDSAVYLCASSLEDLPEQFFGPGTRLTVL.

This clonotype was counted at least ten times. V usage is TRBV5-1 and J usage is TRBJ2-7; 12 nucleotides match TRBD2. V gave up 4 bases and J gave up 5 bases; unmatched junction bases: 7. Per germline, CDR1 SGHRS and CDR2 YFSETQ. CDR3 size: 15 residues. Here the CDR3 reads CASSTTSGSLNEQYF. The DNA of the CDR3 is TGCGCCAGCAGCACGACTAGCGGGAGCCTCAACGAGCAGTACTTC.

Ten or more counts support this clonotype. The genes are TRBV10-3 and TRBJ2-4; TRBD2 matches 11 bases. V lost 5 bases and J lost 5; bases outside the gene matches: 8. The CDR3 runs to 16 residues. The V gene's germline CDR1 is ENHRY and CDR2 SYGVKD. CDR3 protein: CAISKDSGRAQNIQYF. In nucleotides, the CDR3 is TGTGCCATCAGTAAAGATAGCGGGAGGGCTCAAAACATTCAGTACTTC.

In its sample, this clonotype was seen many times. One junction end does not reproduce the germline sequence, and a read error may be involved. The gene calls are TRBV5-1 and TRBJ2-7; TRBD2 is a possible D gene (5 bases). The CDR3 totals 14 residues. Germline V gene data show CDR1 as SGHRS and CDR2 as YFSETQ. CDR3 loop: CASSFSGSSYEQYF. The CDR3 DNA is TGTGCCAGCAGTTTTTCGGGGAGCTCCTACGAGCAGTACTTC.

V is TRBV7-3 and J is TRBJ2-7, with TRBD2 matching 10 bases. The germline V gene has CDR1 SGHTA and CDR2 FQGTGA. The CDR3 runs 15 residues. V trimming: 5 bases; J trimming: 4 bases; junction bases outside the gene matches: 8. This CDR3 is CASSRSSGSRYEQYF. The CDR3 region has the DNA TGTGCCAGCAGCCGGTCTAGCGGGAGTAGGTACGAGCAGTACTTC.

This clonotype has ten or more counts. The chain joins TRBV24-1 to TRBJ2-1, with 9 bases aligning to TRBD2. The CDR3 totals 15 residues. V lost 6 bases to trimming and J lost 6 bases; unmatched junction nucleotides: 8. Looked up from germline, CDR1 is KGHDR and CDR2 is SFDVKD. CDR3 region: CATSNRLAGFNEQFF. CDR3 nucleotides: TGTGCCACCAGTAATCGGCTAGCGGGGTTCAATGAGCAGTTCTTC.

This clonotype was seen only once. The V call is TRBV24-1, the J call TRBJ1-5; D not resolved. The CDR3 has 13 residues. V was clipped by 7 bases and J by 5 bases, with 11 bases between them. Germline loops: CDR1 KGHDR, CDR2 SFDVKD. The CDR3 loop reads CATRKRADQPQHF. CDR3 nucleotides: TGTGCCACCAGGAAGAGGGCCGATCAGCCCCAGCATTTT.

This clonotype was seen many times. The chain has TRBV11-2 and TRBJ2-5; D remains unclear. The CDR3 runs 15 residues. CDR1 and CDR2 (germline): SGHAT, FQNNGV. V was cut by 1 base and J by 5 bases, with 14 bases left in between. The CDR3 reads CASSLGGSGWETQYF. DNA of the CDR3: TGTGCCAGCAGCTTAGGTGGCAGTGGGTGGGAGACCCAGTACTTC.

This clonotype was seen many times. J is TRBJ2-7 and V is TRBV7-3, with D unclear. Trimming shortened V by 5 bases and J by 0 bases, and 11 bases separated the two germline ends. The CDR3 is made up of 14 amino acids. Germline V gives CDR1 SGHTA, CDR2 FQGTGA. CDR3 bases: TGTGCCAGCAGCCTAGACGGCGGCTCCTACGAGCAGTACTTC. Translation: CASSLDGGSYEQYF.

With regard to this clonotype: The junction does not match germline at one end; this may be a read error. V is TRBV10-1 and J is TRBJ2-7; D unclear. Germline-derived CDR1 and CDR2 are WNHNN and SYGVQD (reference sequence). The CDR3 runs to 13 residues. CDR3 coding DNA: TGCGCCAGCAGTGAGTCGCCAGTCAACGAGCAGTGCTTC. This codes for CASSESPVNEQCF.

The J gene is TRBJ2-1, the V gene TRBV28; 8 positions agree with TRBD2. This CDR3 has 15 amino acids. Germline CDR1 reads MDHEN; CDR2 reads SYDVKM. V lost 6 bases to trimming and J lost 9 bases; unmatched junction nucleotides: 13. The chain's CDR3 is CASSSGGEGIIEQFF. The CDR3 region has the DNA TGTGCCAGCAGCTCGGGGGGGGAGGGAATAATTGAGCAGTTCTTC.

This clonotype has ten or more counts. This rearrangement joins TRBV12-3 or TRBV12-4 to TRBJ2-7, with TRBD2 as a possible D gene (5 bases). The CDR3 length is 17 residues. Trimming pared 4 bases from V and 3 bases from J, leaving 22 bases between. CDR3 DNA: TGTGCCAGCAGTTACCGCCGAAGGGCGGGCCTTTTCTACGAGCAGTACTTC. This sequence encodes CASSYRRRAGLFYEQYF.

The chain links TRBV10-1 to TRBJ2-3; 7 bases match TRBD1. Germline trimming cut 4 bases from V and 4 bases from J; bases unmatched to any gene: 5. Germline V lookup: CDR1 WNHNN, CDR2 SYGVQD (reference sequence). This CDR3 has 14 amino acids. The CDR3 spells CASSAGQEPDTQYF. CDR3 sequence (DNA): TGCGCCAGCAGTGCCGGACAGGAGCCAGATACGCAGTATTTT.

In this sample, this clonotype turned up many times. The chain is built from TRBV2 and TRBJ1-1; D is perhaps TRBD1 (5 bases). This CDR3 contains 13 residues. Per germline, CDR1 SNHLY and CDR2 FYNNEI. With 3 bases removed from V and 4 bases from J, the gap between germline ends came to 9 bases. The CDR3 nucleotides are TGTGCCAGCAGTGATGGGGGGGGCACTGAAGCTTTCTTT. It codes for CASSDGGGTEAFF.

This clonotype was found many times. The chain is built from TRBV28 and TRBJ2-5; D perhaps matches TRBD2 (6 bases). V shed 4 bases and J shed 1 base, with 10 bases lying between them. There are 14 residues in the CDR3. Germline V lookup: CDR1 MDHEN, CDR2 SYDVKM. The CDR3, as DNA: TGTGCCAGCAGTTCGGGAGCGGTCCAAGAGACCCAGTACTTC. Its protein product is CASSSGAVQETQYF.